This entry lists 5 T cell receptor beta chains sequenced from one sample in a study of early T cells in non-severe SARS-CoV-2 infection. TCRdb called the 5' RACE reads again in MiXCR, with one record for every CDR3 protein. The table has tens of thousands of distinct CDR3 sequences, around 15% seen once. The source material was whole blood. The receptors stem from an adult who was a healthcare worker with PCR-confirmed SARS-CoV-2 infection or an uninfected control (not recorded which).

In DNA form, the CDR3 reads TGTGCCAGTAGCTCGACAGCATATCAGCCCCAGCATTTT. Protein: CASSSTAYQPQHF. This rearrangement joins TRBV19 to TRBJ1-5, with D maybe TRBD1 (5 bases). The ends were cut back, 6 bases at V and 5 bases at J, with 11 bases in the middle. The CDR3 totals 13 residues. Germline V gene data show CDR1 as LNHDA and CDR2 as SQIVND (reference sequence).

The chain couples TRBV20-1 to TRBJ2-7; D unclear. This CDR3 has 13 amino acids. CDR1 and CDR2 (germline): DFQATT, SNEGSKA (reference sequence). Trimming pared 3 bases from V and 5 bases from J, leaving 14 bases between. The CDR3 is CSASLEGYHEQYF. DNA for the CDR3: TGCAGTGCTAGTCTTGAAGGGTACCACGAGCAGTACTTC.

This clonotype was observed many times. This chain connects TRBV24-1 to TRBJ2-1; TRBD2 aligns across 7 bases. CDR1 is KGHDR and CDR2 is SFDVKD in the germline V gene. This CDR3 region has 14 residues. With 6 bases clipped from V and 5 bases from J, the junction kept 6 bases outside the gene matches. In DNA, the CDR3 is TGTGCCACCAGTAGAACCGGGACTAACAATGAGCAGTTCTTC. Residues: CATSRTGTNNEQFF.

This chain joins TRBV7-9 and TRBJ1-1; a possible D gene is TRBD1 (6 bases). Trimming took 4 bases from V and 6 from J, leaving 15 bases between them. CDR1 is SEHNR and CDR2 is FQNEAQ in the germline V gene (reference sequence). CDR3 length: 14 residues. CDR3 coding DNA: TGTGCCAGCAGCTCACAGGGAATCGGATCTGAAGCTTTCTTT. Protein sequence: CASSSQGIGSEAFF.

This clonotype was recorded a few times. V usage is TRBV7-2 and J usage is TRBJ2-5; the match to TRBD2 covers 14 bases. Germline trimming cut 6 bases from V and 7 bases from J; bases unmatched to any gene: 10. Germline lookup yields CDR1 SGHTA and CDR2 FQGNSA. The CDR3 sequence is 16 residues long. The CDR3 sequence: CASSHGTSGGRGTQYF. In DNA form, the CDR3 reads TGTGCCAGCAGTCACGGGACTAGCGGGGGCCGGGGGACCCAGTACTTC.